The 2 T cell receptor beta chains given below trace back to one sample, sequenced in a study of blood T cell repertoires in COVID-19. Profiling relied on immunoSEQ multiplex PCR, and the TCRdb table lists in-frame clones only, not all of them. Of 70,000 or so clones in the sample, 80% to 90% are singletons; the top ten hold roughly 6%. What was sequenced was peripheral blood. The receptors here all came from a woman aged 45 to 65 with acute or convalescent COVID-19.

This clone has only a few counts. The chain uses TRBV7-8 and TRBJ2-7; D might be TRBD2 (6 bases). Germline CDR1 is SGHVS and CDR2 is FQNEAQ. V lost 2 bases and J lost 6, with 11 bases in between. CDR3 length: 13 residues. The CDR3 spells CASSLSRGREQYF. DNA for the CDR3: TGTGCCAGCAGCTTATCGCGGGGTCGCGAGCAGTACTTC.

This chain uses TRBV24-1 with TRBJ2-3; 12 bases match TRBD1. V shed 5 bases and J 3 bases; nucleotides not matched to a gene: 8. Germline V gene sequence: CDR1 KGHDR, CDR2 SFDVKD. The CDR3 is made up of 17 amino acids. DNA for the CDR3: TGTGCCACCAGTGTCGCGAAGGGACAGGGGGCTACAGATACGCAGTATTTT. Amino acid sequence: CATSVAKGQGATDTQYF.